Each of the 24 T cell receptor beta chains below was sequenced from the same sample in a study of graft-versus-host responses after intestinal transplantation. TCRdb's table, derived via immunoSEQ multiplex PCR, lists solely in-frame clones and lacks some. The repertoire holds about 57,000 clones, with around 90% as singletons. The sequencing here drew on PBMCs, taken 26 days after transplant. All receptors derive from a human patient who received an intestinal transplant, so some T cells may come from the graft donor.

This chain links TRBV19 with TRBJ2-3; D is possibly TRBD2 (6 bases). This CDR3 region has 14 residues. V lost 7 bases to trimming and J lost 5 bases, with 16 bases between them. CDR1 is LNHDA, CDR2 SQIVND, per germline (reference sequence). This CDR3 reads CASNTYKGGDTQYF. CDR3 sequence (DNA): TGTGCCAGTAACACCTATAAGGGAGGAGATACGCAGTATTTT.

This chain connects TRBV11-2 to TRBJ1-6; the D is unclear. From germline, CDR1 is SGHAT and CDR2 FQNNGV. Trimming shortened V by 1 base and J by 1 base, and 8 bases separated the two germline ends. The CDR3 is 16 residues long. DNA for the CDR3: TGTGCCAGCAGCTTAGTGGGAGGGTCCTATAATTCACCCCTCCACTTT. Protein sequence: CASSLVGGSYNSPLHF.

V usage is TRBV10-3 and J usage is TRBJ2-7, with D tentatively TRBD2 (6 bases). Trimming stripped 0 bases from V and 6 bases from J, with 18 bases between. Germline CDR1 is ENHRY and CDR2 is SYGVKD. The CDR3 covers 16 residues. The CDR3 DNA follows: TGTGCCATCAGTGAGTCGACGGGACTCGCGAAGGGCGAGCAGTACTTC. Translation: CAISESTGLAKGEQYF.

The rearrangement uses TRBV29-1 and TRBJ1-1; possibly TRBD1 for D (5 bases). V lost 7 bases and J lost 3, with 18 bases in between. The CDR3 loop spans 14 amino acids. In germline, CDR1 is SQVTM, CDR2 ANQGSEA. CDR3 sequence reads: CSAPGSSRHTEAFF. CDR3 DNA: TGCAGCGCCCCAGGGTCCTCCCGGCACACTGAAGCTTTCTTT.

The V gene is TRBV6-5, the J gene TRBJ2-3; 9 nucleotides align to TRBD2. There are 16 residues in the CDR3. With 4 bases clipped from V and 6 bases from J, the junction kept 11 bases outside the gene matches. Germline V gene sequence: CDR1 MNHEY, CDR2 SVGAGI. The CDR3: CASSSVAGEIEDTQYF. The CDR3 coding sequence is TGTGCCAGCAGTTCAGTAGCGGGAGAGATTGAGGATACGCAGTATTTT.

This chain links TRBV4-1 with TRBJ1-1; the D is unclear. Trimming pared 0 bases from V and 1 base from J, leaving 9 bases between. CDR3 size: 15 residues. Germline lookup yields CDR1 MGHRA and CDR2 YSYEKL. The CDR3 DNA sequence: TGCGCCAGCAGCCAAGATTTCAAACAGAACACTGAAGCTTTCTTT. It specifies CASSQDFKQNTEAFF.

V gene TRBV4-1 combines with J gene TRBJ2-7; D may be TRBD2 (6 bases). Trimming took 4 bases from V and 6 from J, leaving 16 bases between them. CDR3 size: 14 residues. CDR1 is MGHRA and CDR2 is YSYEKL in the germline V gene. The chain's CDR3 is CASSPGRGSGEQYV. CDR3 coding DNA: TGCGCCAGCAGCCCGGGACGGGGGTCGGGCGAGCAGTACGTC.

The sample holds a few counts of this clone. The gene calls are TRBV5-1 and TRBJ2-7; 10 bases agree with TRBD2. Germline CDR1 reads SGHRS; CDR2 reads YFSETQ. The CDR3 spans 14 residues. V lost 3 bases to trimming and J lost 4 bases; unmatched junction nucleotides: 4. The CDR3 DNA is TGCGCCAGCAGCTCGGGACTAGCGATATACGAGCAGTACTTC. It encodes CASSSGLAIYEQYF.

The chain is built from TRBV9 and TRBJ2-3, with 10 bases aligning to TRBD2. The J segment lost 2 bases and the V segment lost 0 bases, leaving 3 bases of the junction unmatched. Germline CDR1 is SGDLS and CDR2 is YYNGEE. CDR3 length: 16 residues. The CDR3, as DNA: TGTGCCAGCAGCGTAGGGAGCGGGGGGGTCACAGATACGCAGTATTTT. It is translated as CASSVGSGGVTDTQYF.

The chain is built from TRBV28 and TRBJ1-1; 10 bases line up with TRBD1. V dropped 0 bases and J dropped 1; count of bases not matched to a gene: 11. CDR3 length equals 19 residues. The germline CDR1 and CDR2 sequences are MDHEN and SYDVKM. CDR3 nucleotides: TGTGCCAGCAGTTTATGGGGGGACAGGGGAAGGGGGGAGAACACTGAAGCTTTCTTT. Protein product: CASSLWGDRGRGENTEAFF.

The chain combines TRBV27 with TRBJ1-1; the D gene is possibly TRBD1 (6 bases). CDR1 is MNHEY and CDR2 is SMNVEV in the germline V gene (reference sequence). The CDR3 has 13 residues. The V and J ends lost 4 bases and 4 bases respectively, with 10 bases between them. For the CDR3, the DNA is TGTGCCAGCAGTTACGGACAGTCCACTGAAGCTTTCTTT. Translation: CASSYGQSTEAFF.

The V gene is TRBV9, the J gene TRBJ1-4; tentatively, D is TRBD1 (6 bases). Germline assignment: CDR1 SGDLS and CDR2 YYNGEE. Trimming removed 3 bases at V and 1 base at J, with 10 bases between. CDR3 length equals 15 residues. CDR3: CASSGSTGTNEKLFF. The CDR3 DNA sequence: TGTGCCAGCAGCGGGTCGACAGGAACTAATGAAAAACTGTTTTTT.

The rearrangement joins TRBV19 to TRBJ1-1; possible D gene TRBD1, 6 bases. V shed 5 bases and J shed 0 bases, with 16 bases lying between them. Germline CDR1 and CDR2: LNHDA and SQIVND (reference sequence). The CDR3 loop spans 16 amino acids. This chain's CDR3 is CASSFTGSVMNTEAFF. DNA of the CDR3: TGTGCCAGTAGTTTCACAGGGTCGGTAATGAACACTGAAGCTTTCTTT.

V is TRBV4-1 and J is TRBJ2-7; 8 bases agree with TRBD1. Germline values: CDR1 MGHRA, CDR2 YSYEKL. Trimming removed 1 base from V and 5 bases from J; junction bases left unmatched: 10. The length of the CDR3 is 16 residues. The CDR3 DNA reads TGCGCCAGCAGCCAAGGCCCGACAGGGGAGGAGGACGAGCAGTACTTC. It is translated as CASSQGPTGEEDEQYF.

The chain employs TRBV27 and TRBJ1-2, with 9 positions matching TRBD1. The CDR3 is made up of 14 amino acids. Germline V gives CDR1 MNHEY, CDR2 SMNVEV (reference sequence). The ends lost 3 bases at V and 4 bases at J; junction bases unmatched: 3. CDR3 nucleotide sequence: TGTGCCAGCAGTTTTGGACAGGGGAGCTATGGCTACACCTTC. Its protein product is CASSFGQGSYGYTF.

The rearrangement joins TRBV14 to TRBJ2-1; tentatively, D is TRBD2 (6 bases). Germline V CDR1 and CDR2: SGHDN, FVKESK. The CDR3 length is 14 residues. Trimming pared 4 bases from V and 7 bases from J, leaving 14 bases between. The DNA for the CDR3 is TGTGCCAGCAGCCCTACGGGACTCTTTAATGAGCAGTTCTTC. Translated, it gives CASSPTGLFNEQFF.

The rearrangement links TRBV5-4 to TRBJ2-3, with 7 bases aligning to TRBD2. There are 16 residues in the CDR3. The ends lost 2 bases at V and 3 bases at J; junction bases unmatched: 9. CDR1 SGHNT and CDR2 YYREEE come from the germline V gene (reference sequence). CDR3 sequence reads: CASSFKGLVRTDTQYF. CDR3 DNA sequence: TGTGCCAGCAGCTTTAAAGGACTAGTAAGGACAGATACGCAGTATTTT.

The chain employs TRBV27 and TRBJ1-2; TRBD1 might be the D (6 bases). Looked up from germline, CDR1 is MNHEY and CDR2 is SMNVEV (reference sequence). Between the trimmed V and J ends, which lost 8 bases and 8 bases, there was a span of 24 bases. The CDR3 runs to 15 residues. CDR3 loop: CASSIIGGAGKGYTF. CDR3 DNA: TGTGCCAGCTCGATTATAGGGGGAGCCGGGAAGGGCTACACCTTC.

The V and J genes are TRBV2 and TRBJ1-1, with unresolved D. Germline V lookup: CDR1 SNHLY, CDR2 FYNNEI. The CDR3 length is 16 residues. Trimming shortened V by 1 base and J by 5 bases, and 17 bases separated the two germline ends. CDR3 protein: CASSEEGWTEGTEAFF. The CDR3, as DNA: TGTGCCAGCAGTGAAGAAGGGTGGACCGAGGGTACTGAAGCTTTCTTT.

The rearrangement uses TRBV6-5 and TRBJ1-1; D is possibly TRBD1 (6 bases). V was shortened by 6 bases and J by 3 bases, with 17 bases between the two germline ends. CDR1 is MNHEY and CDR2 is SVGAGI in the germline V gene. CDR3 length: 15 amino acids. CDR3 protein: CASRPGWGQDTEAFF. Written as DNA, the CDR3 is TGTGCCAGCAGGCCGGGGTGGGGGCAGGACACTGAAGCTTTCTTT.

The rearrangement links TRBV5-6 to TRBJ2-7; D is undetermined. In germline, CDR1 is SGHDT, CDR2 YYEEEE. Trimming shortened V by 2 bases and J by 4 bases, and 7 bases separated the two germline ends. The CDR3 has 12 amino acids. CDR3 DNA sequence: TGTGCCAGCAGCTTCAGGCCATACGAGCAGTACTTC. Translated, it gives CASSFRPYEQYF.

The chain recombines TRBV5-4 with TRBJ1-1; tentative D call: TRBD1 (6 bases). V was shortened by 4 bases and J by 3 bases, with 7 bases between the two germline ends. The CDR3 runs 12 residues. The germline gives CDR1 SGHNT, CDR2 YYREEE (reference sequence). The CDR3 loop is CASSAGDTEAFF. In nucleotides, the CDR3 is TGTGCCAGCAGCGCAGGGGACACTGAAGCTTTCTTT. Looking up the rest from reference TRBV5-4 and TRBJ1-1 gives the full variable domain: ETGVTQSPTHLIKTRGQQVTLRCSSQSGHNTVSWYQQALGQGPQFIFQYYREEENGRGNFPPRFSGLQFPNYSSELNVNALELDDSALYLCASSAGDTEAFFGQGTRLTVV.

CDR3 residues: CASGQPGGWEQFF. The CDR3 nucleotides are TGTGCCAGCGGCCAACCAGGGGGCTGGGAGCAGTTCTTC. The chain combines TRBV25-1 with TRBJ2-1, with 8 bases that match TRBD1. Germline values: CDR1 MGHDK, CDR2 SYGVNS. With 8 bases clipped from V and 10 bases from J, the junction kept 10 bases outside the gene matches. This CDR3 comprises 13 residues.

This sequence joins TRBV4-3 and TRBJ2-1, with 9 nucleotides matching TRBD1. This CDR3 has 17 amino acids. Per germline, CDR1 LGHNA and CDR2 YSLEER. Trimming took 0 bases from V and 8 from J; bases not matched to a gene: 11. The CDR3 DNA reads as TGCGCCAGCAGCCAAGAACACCTAAGGGACAGGGAGGATGAGCAGTTCTTC. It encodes CASSQEHLRDREDEQFF.